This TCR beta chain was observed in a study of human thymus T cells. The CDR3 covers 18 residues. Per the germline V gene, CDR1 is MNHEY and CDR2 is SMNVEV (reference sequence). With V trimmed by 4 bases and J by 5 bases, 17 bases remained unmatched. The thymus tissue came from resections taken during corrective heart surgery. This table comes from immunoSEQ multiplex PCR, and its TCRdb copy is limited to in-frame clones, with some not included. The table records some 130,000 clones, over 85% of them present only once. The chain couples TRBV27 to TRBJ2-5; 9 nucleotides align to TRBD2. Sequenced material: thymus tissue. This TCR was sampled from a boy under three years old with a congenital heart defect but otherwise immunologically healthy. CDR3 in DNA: TGTGCCAGCAGTTCCACCGCAAGGCCGCTAGCGGGGTCGGAGACCCAGTACTTC. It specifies CASSSTARPLAGSETQYF.